What follows is one TCR beta chain and its context. Its antigen remains unidentified. This sample is drawn from a study of cytomegalovirus exposure and HLA in healthy donors. Overall study results and limits: Diagnosis of cytomegalovirus status made by the classifier reportedly showed high specificity and sensitivity. Immune exposure information comprised only CMV serostatus. Most TCR sequences were uncommon, yet certain public TCRs appeared in many donors.

The PCR ran on 60 Vbeta and 13 Jbeta primers. Only in-frame clones appear in the TCRdb table, and some are missing; sequencing was by immunoSEQ multiplex PCR. The sample is made up of 100,000 to 150,000 clones, and the top ten hold approximately 2.6% of it. The CDR3 is made up of 16 amino acids. The germline CDR1 and CDR2 sequences are SEHNR and FQNEAQ (reference sequence). V was trimmed by 4 bases and J by 2 bases, leaving 16 bases between them. The chain combines TRBV7-9 with TRBJ2-3, with D possibly being TRBD1 (6 bases). The sample consisted of PBMCs. This sequence originates from a man under 40 in good health and CMV-seronegative. The chain's CDR3 is CASSSLYRADTDTQYF. In DNA form, the CDR3 reads TGTGCCAGCAGCTCGCTATACAGGGCTGACACAGATACGCAGTATTTT.